One sample yielded the 20 T cell receptor beta chains listed below, sequenced in a study of cytomegalovirus exposure and HLA in healthy donors. This PCR relied on a set of 60 Vbeta primers and 13 Jbeta primers. The table came from immunoSEQ multiplex PCR; TCRdb's copy has only in-frame clones and leaves some out. The sample includes 150,000 to 200,000 clones, about 80% of them seen just once. Sequencing input: PBMCs. The origin of the receptors is a man aged 18 to 29 in good health and CMV-seropositive.

This chain uses TRBV11-2 with TRBJ2-4; 7 nucleotides line up with TRBD1. Germline-derived CDR1 and CDR2 are SGHAT and FQNNGV. Trimming took 5 bases from V and 1 from J; bases not matched to a gene: 11. The CDR3 covers 17 residues. The chain's CDR3 is CASSPSFRGTAKNIQYF. In DNA form, the CDR3 reads TGTGCCAGCAGCCCGAGCTTCAGGGGGACGGCCAAAAACATTCAGTACTTC. Variable domain in full (rest from reference TRBV11-2 and TRBJ2-4): EAGVAQSPRYKIIEKRQSVAFWCNPISGHATLYWYQQILGQGPKLLIQFQNNGVVDDSQLPKDRFSAERLKGVDSTLKIQPAKLEDSAVYLCASSPSFRGTAKNIQYFGAGTRLSVL.

The chain combines TRBV5-5 with TRBJ1-2, with TRBD1 as a possible D gene (6 bases). The CDR3 extends over 14 amino acids. Trimming left V 2 bases short and J 6 bases short, with 14 bases between. CDR1 and CDR2 from the germline V gene are SGHKS and YYEKEE (reference sequence). The CDR3 DNA is TGTGCCAGCAGCTTTAGAGCACAGGGAGATGGCTACACCTTC. This sequence encodes CASSFRAQGDGYTF.

This sequence joins TRBV5-1 and TRBJ2-5; D may be TRBD2 (5 bases). This CDR3 region has 13 residues. V lost 2 bases, J lost 7 bases, and 12 bases lay in between. The germline V gene has CDR1 SGHRS and CDR2 YFSETQ. The CDR3 DNA reads as TGCGCCAGCAGCTTTCGGGGAGTGGGGACCCAGTACTTC. Amino acids: CASSFRGVGTQYF.

The chain joins TRBV6-6 to TRBJ1-2; possible D gene TRBD1, 6 bases. The CDR3 is 13 amino acids. The germline V gene has CDR1 MNHNY and CDR2 SVGAGI (reference sequence). Trimming removed 7 bases from V and 7 bases from J, with 16 bases in between. The CDR3 protein is CASTEQGKGGYTF. The CDR3 DNA sequence: TGTGCCAGCACCGAACAGGGAAAAGGTGGCTACACCTTC.

The CDR3 loop reads CASSYESGRGSSEAFF. CDR3 sequence (DNA): TGCGCCAGCAGCTACGAAAGCGGCAGGGGTAGCTCTGAAGCTTTCTTT. The chain couples TRBV5-1 to TRBJ1-1; a weak D match, TRBD1 (6 bases). The germline gives CDR1 SGHRS, CDR2 YFSETQ. CDR3 length equals 16 residues. V was trimmed by 3 bases and J by 6 bases, leaving 21 bases between them.

The chain joins TRBV28 to TRBJ1-2, with a possible D match to TRBD1 (5 bases). Trimming cost V 1 base and J 5 bases, with 14 bases left between them. CDR1 MDHEN and CDR2 SYDVKM come from the germline V gene. This CDR3 has 15 residues. CDR3 nucleotides: TGTGCCAGCAGTTTATCAGGCAGGGAGGGATATGGCTACACCTTC. Translation gives CASSLSGREGYGYTF.

The rearrangement uses TRBV13 and TRBJ1-1; D gene ambiguous. From germline, CDR1 is PRHDT and CDR2 FYEKMQ (reference sequence). The CDR3 sequence is 16 residues long. The V end was cut by 2 bases, the J end by 3 bases, with 16 bases between. The CDR3 reads CASSLYYRGFDTEAFF. The CDR3 DNA sequence: TGTGCCAGCAGCTTATATTATCGGGGTTTCGACACTGAAGCTTTCTTT.

In nucleotides, the CDR3 is TGTGCCAGCGGACCGGGGGGGGGCTACACCTTC. It yields the protein CASGPGGGYTF. This chain uses TRBV6-6 with TRBJ1-2, with D perhaps TRBD1 (5 bases). CDR3 length: 11 amino acids. V lost 8 bases, J lost 8 bases, and 12 bases lay in between. Germline assignment: CDR1 MNHNY and CDR2 SVGAGI (reference sequence).

The chain has TRBV11-2 and TRBJ1-1; perhaps TRBD1 as D (5 bases). V dropped 3 bases and J dropped 4 bases, with 15 bases sitting between them. The CDR3 runs 15 residues. Germline CDR1 reads SGHAT; CDR2 reads FQNNGV. The CDR3 protein is CASSFFRGTTTEAFF. The CDR3 DNA is TGTGCCAGCAGCTTCTTTCGTGGGACTACCACTGAAGCTTTCTTT.

The V gene is TRBV9, the J gene TRBJ2-3; D not certain. CDR3 length equals 14 residues. The germline V gene encodes CDR1 SGDLS and CDR2 YYNGEE. V was clipped by 0 bases and J by 6 bases, with 11 bases between them. DNA of the CDR3: TGTGCCAGCAGCGTAGCTACGAGTTGGGATACGCAGTATTTT. Translating it yields CASSVATSWDTQYF.

V gene TRBV19 combines with J gene TRBJ1-2; 7 bases map to TRBD1. V dropped 11 bases and J dropped 4; count of bases not matched to a gene: 10. The CDR3 runs 13 residues. Germline assignment: CDR1 LNHDA and CDR2 SQIVND (reference sequence). The CDR3 is CAGYKGGVYGYTF. As DNA, the CDR3 is TGTGCCGGTTACAAAGGGGGCGTCTATGGCTACACCTTC.

This clone was observed a few times. The chain couples TRBV19 to TRBJ2-4; 8 nucleotides agree with TRBD2. The germline V gene encodes CDR1 LNHDA and CDR2 SQIVND (reference sequence). This CDR3 region has 13 residues. V trimming: 3 bases; J trimming: 6 bases; junction bases outside the gene matches: 1. CDR3 nucleotide sequence: TGTGCCAGTAGTATTCGGGGGGGAAACATTCAGTACTTC. Its protein is CASSIRGGNIQYF.

The chain is built from TRBV10-3 and TRBJ2-7, with TRBD2 matching 13 bases. This CDR3 spans 14 amino acids. V was pared by 6 bases and J by 6 bases, with 5 bases of the junction left unmatched. CDR1 is ENHRY and CDR2 is SYGVKD in the germline V gene. The CDR3 nucleotides are TGTGCCATCAGGGGGACTAGCGGGACGGTCGAGCAGTACTTC. Its translation: CAIRGTSGTVEQYF.

The V call is TRBV11-1, the J call TRBJ1-1, with a possible D match to TRBD1 (5 bases). Germline V gene lookup returns CDR1 SGHAT and CDR2 FQDESV (reference sequence). The CDR3 totals 15 residues. V was shortened by 5 bases and J by 4 bases, with 17 bases between the two germline ends. CDR3 nucleotide sequence: TGTGCCAGCAGCGCCGTGGGACTTCTTATCACTGAAGCTTTCTTT. It yields the protein CASSAVGLLITEAFF. Looking up the rest from reference TRBV11-1 and TRBJ1-1 gives the full variable domain: EAEVAQSPRYKITEKSQAVAFWCDPISGHATLYWYRQILGQGPELLVQFQDESVVDDSQLPKDRFSAERLKGVDSTLKIQPAELGDSAMYLCASSAVGLLITEAFFGQGTRLTVV.

This clone has just one count. The chain recombines TRBV7-9 with TRBJ1-1; TRBD1 agrees at 7 bases. Trimming at V came to 9 bases and at J to 7 bases, leaving 17 bases not matched to a gene. The CDR3 length is 15 residues. In germline, CDR1 is SEHNR, CDR2 FQNEAQ (reference sequence). The CDR3 is CASGRTGIPEFEAFF. CDR3 DNA sequence: TGTGCCAGTGGAAGGACAGGTATTCCCGAATTTGAAGCTTTCTTT.

V and J are TRBV30 and TRBJ1-2; TRBD1 agrees at 7 bases. V lost 7 bases and J lost 4; bases outside the gene matches: 9. This CDR3 has 13 residues. Germline assignment: CDR1 GTSNPN and CDR2 SVGIG (reference sequence). In DNA, the CDR3 is TGTGCCTCTTCCGACAGGGCACTCTATGGCTACACCTTC. Protein product: CASSDRALYGYTF.

The chain has TRBV30 and TRBJ1-2; D perhaps matches TRBD1 (5 bases). The CDR3 totals 13 residues. Looked up from germline, CDR1 is GTSNPN and CDR2 is SVGIG (reference sequence). The V and J ends lost 4 bases and 4 bases respectively, with 13 bases between them. CDR3 loop: CAWIRGNPYGYTF. The CDR3 DNA sequence: TGTGCCTGGATCCGGGGGAACCCCTATGGCTACACCTTC.

V usage is TRBV9 and J usage is TRBJ2-1, with TRBD2 identical over 10 bases. CDR3 length equals 16 residues. The germline V gene encodes CDR1 SGDLS and CDR2 YYNGEE. V trimming: 1 base; J trimming: 6 bases; junction bases outside the gene matches: 7. CDR3 sequence reads: CASSVTAGGRGNEQFF. CDR3 nucleotide sequence: TGTGCCAGCAGCGTAACAGCGGGAGGGCGCGGCAATGAGCAGTTCTTC.

The rearrangement links TRBV9 to TRBJ2-3; D perhaps matches TRBD1 (6 bases). Germline V gene lookup returns CDR1 SGDLS and CDR2 YYNGEE. The V gene lost 0 bases and the J gene lost 0 bases, with 8 bases spanning the gap. The CDR3 is made up of 15 amino acids. The CDR3 region is CASSVDGQSTDTQYF. As DNA, the CDR3 is TGTGCCAGCAGCGTAGATGGACAGAGCACAGATACGCAGTATTTT.

This clone has just a few counts. CDR3 region: CASSLGGHEQFF. The CDR3, as DNA: TGTGCCAGCTCTTTAGGGGGTCATGAGCAGTTCTTC. The V gene is TRBV9, the J gene TRBJ2-1, with D maybe TRBD1 (6 bases). Trimming pared 7 bases from V and 8 bases from J, leaving 13 bases between. There are 12 residues in the CDR3. The germline V gene has CDR1 SGDLS and CDR2 YYNGEE.